The 4 T cell receptor beta chains listed next were all sequenced from one sample in a study of T cells after yellow fever vaccination. MiXCR, run by TCRdb on the 5' RACE reads, gives a single entry per CDR3 protein. This sample yields 150,000 to 200,000 distinct CDR3 sequences, of which around 9.7% are seen a single time; roughly a third belongs to the top ten. The sequencing here drew on CD8+ T cells sorted from PBMCs, taken 45 days after the yellow fever booster vaccination. Receptor source: a man between 18 and 29 years old who received the YFV17D yellow fever vaccine.

This chain uses TRBV7-2 with TRBJ2-1, with D perhaps given as TRBD1 or TRBD2 (5 bases each). Trimming removed 1 base at V and 12 bases at J, with 19 bases between. There are 15 residues in the CDR3. Per germline, CDR1 SGHTA and CDR2 FQGNSA. CDR3 protein: CASSLVLTRTGTQFF. CDR3 coding DNA: TGTGCCAGCAGCTTAGTCCTCACCCGCACCGGGACGCAGTTCTTC.

This clonotype was seen at least ten times. V and J are TRBV4-1 and TRBJ2-5, with 7 bases aligning to TRBD1. J was trimmed by 3 bases and V by 4 bases; bases with no gene match: 8. Germline CDR1 MGHRA, CDR2 YSYEKL. CDR3 length: 15 residues. CDR3 amino acids: CASSLGQKSKETQYF. CDR3 DNA: TGCGCCAGCAGCCTGGGACAGAAAAGTAAAGAGACCCAGTACTTC.

This clonotype was found many times. J is TRBJ2-3 and V is TRBV10-3; D is perhaps TRBD2 (6 bases). The length of the CDR3 is 13 residues. The germline V and J ends were trimmed by 2 bases and 5 bases, with 8 bases remaining between them. Germline V gene sequence: CDR1 ENHRY, CDR2 SYGVKD. The CDR3 protein is CAISERGEDTQYF. The CDR3 nucleotides are TGTGCCATCAGTGAGCGCGGGGAAGATACGCAGTATTTT.

V usage is TRBV20-1 and J usage is TRBJ2-1; a possible D gene is TRBD2 (6 bases). With 5 bases removed from V and 6 bases from J, the gap between germline ends came to 11 bases. Looked up from germline, CDR1 is DFQATT and CDR2 is SNEGSKA (reference sequence). CDR3 size: 12 residues. The CDR3 spells CSAPGLLNEQFF. As DNA, the CDR3 is TGCAGTGCTCCGGGACTCCTCAATGAGCAGTTCTTC.